This T cell receptor (beta chain) was sequenced in a study of T cell responses to AZD1222 COVID-19 vaccine. The CDR3 consists of 16 residues. Generated by immunoSEQ multiplex PCR, the TCRdb table keeps only in-frame clones and is missing some. In the table there are 130,000 to 150,000 clones, 70% to 90% of which are singletons. The genes are TRBV12-2 and TRBJ1-2; TRBD1 is the table's D call, not checked against the DNA. TRBV12-2 is a pseudogene locus. The material was peripheral blood, obtained on day 0 of AZD1222 vaccination. This TCR derives from an adult in good health. The CDR3 loop is CASRPTPDRGDYGYTF. CDR3 DNA sequence: TGTGCAAGTCGACCCACCCCTGACAGGGGGGACTATGGCTACACCTTC.